This T cell receptor beta chain came from a study of blood T cell repertoires in COVID-19. In the study overall: Acute and convalescent COVID-19 samples came from the United States, Italy and Spain. T cells, B-cell-depleted T cells, or PBMCs provided the cDNA or gDNA that served as material.

Methods used by the authors: Scientists estimated how many nucleated cells there were by amplifying reference gene primers. Sequenced by immunoSEQ multiplex PCR; TCRdb stores in-frame clones only, minus some. For V, J and clone size, that table is used; D and trimming come from the DNA. The sample has 130,000 to 150,000 clones, approximately 90% seen once. The V gene's germline CDR1 is LNHDA and CDR2 SQIVND (reference sequence). The ends lost 6 bases at V and 4 bases at J; junction bases unmatched: 5. The CDR3 contains 15 residues. The sequenced sample consisted of peripheral blood. This receptor was identified in a woman aged 60-75 years with active COVID-19. The V gene is TRBV19, the J gene TRBJ2-3; 12 bases agree with TRBD2. The CDR3 is CASRVTSGRSDTQYF. CDR3 nucleotide sequence: TGTGCCAGTAGGGTGACTAGCGGGAGATCAGATACGCAGTATTTT.